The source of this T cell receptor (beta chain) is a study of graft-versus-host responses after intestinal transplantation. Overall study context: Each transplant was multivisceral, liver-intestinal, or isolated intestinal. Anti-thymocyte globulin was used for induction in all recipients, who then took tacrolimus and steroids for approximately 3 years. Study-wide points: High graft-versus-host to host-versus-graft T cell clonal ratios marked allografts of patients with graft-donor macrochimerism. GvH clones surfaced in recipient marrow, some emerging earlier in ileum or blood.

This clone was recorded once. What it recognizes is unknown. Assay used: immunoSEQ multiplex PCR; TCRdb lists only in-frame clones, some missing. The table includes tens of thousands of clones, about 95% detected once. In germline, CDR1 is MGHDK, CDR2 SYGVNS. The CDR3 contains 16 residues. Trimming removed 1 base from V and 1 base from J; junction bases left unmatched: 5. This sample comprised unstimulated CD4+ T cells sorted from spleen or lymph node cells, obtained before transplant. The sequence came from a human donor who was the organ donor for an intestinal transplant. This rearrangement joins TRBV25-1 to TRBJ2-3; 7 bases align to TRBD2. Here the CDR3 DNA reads TGTGCCAGCAGTGAATCTCGCAGCGGGGGCACAGATACGCAGTATTTT. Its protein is CASSESRSGGTDTQYF.